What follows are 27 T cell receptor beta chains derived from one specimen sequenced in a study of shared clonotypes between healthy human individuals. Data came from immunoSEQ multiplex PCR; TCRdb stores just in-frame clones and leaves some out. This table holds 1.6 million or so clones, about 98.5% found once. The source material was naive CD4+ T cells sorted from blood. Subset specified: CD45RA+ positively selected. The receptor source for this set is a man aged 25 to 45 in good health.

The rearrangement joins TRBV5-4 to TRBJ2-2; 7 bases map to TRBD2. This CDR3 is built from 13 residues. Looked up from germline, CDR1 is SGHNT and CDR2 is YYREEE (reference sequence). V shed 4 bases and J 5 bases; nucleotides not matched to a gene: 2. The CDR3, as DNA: TGTGCCAGCAGCGTGCGGGAGACCGGGGAGCTGTTTTTT. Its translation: CASSVRETGELFF.

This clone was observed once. CDR3: CASSETSRAVHYEQYF. In DNA form, the CDR3 reads TGTGCCAGCAGTGAAACATCCAGGGCCGTACACTACGAGCAGTACTTC. This chain connects TRBV2 to TRBJ2-7; TRBD1 might be the D (5 bases). This CDR3 is 16 amino acids long. CDR1 is SNHLY, CDR2 FYNNEI, per germline. V was trimmed by 2 bases and J by 3 bases, leaving 17 bases between them.

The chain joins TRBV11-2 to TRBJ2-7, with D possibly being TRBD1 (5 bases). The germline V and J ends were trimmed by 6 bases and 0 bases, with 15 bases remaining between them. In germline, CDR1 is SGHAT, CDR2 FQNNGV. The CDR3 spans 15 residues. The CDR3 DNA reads TGTGCCAGCAGACGTGGGCAGGGAAACTCCTACGAGCAGTACTTC. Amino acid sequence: CASRRGQGNSYEQYF.

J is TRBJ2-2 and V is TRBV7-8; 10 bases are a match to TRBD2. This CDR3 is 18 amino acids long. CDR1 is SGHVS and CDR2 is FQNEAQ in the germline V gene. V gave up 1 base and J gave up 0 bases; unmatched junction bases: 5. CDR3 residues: CASSLGLAGDSNTGELFF. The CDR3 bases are TGTGCCAGCAGCTTAGGGCTAGCGGGAGACTCGAACACCGGGGAGCTGTTTTTT. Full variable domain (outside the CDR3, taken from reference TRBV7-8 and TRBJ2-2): GAGVSQSPRYKVAKRGQDVALRCDPISGHVSLFWYQQALGQGPEFLTYFQNEAQLDKSGLPSDRFFAERPEGSVSTLKIQRTQQEDSAVYLCASSLGLAGDSNTGELFFGEGSRLTVL.

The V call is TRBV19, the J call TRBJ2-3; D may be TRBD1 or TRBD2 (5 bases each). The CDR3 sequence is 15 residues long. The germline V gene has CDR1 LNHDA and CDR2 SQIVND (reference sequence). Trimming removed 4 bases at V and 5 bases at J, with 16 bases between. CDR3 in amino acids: CASSRTGTLGDTQYF. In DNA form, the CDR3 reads TGTGCCAGTAGTAGAACCGGGACCTTGGGAGATACGCAGTATTTT.

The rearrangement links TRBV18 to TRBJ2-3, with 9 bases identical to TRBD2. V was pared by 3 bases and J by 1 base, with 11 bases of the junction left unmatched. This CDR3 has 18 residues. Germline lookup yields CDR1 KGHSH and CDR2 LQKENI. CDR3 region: CASSPIGSGSLGTDTQYF. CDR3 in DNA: TGTGCCAGCTCACCTATTGGTAGCGGGAGCTTGGGCACAGATACGCAGTATTTT.

CDR3 bases: TGCGCCAGCAGCCAAGACACCCTTGCGGGAGCCTCCTACAATGAGCAGTTCTTC. Its protein product is CASSQDTLAGASYNEQFF. The chain combines TRBV4-1 with TRBJ2-1; 7 bases are shared with TRBD2. This CDR3 has 18 residues. Germline CDR1 is MGHRA and CDR2 is YSYEKL. The J segment lost 0 bases and the V segment lost 0 bases, leaving 8 bases of the junction unmatched.

DNA for the CDR3: TGTGCCAGCAGTCCGTGGGGACTATCCTACAATGAGCAGTTCTTC. It specifies CASSPWGLSYNEQFF. V gene TRBV6-1 combines with J gene TRBJ2-1; 7 nucleotides agree with TRBD2. V shed 5 bases, J shed 1 base, and the junction held 5 bases outside the gene matches. The CDR3 covers 15 residues. Germline lookup yields CDR1 MNHNS and CDR2 SASEGT.

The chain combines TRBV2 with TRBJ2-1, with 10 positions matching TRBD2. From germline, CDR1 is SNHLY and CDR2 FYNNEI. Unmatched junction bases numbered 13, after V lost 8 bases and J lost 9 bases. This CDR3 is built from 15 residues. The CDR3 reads CASGFGLAGDIEQFF. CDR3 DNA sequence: TGTGCCAGCGGTTTCGGGCTAGCGGGAGATATTGAGCAGTTCTTC.

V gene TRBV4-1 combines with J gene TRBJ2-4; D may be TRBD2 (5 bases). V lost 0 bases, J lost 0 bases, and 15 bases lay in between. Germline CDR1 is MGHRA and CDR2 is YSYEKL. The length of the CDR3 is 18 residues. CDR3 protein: CASSQESKGVLAKNIQYF. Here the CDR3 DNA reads TGCGCCAGCAGCCAAGAGTCCAAGGGAGTTCTAGCCAAAAACATTCAGTACTTC.

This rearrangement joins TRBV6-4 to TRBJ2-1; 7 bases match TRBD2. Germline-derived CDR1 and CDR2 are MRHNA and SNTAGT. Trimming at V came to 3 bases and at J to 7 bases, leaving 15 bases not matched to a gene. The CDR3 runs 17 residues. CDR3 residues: CASSEPLLRRESNEQFF. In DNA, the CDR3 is TGTGCCAGCAGTGAGCCGTTATTAAGGCGGGAGTCAAATGAGCAGTTCTTC.

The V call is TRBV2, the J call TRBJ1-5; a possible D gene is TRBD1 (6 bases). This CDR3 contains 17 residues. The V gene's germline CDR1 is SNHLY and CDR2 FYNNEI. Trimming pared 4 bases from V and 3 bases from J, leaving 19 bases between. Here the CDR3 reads CASSAQGGLINNQPQHF. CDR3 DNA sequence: TGTGCCAGCAGTGCGCAAGGGGGACTGATAAACAATCAGCCCCAGCATTTT.

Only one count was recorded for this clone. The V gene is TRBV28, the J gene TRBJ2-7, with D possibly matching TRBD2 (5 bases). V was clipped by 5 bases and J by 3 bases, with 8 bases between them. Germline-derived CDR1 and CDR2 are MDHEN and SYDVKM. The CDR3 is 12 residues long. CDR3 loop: CASSEGYYEQYF. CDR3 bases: TGTGCCAGCAGTGAGGGATACTACGAGCAGTACTTC. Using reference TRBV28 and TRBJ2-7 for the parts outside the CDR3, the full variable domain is DVKVTQSSRYLVKRTGEKVFLECVQDMDHENMFWYRQDPGLGLRLIYFSYDVKMKEKGDIPEGYSVSREKKERFSLILESASTNQTSMYLCASSEGYYEQYFGPGTRLTVT.

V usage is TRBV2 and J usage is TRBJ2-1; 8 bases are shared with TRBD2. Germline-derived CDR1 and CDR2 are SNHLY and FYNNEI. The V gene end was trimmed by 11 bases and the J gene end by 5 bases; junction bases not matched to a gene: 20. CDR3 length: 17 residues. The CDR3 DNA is TGTGCCTCCGGGAAGGGTGGACTAGCTTCCCCCCACAATGAGCAGTTCTTC. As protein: CASGKGGLASPHNEQFF.

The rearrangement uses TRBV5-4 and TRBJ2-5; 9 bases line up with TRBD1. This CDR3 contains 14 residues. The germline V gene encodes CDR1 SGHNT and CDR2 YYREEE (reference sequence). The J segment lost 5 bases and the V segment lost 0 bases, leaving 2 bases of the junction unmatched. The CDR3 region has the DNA TGTGCCAGCAGCTTGGTGACAGGGGGGGAGACCCAGTACTTC. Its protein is CASSLVTGGETQYF.

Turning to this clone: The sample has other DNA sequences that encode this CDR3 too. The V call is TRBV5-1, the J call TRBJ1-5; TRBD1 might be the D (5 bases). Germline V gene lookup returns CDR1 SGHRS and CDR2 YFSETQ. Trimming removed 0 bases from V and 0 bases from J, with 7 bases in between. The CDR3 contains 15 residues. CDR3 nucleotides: TGCGCCAGCAGCTTGGAAGGGGCTAGCAATCAGCCCCAGCATTTT. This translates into CASSLEGASNQPQHF.

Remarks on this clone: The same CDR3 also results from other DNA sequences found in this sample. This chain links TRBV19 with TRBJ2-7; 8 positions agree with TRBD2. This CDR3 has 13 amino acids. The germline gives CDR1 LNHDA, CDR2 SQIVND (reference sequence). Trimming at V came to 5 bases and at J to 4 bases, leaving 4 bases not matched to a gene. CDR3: CASSPGGRYEQYF. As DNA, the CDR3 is TGTGCCAGTAGTCCGGGAGGGAGATACGAGCAGTACTTC.

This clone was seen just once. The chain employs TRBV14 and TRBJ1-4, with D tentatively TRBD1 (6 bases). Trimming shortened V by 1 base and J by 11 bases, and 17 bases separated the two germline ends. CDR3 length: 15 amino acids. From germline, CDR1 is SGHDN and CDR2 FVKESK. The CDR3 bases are TGTGCCAGCAGCCAAGTAGGGGGAGACAGCAGGAAACTGTTTTTT. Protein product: CASSQVGGDSRKLFF.

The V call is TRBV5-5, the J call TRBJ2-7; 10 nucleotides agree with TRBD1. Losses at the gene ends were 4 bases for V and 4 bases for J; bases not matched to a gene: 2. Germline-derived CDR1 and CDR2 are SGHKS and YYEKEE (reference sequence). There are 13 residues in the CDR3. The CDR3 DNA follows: TGTGCCAGCAGCGCGGGACAGGGGTACGAGCAGTACTTC. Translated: CASSAGQGYEQYF.

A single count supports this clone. The CDR3 spells CASSRRAGGEKLFF. In DNA, the CDR3 is TGTGCCAGCAGCCGGAGGGCCGGTGGGGAAAAACTGTTTTTT. This rearrangement joins TRBV14 to TRBJ1-4, with D uncertain. Germline-derived CDR1 and CDR2 are SGHDN and FVKESK. This CDR3 has 14 residues. Trimming left V 4 bases short and J 8 bases short, with 14 bases between.

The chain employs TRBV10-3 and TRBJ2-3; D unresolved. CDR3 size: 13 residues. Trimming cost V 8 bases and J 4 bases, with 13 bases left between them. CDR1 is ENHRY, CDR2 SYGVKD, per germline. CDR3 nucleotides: TGTGCCATCCGGTGGCCGAGTTCAGATACGCAGTATTTT. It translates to CAIRWPSSDTQYF.

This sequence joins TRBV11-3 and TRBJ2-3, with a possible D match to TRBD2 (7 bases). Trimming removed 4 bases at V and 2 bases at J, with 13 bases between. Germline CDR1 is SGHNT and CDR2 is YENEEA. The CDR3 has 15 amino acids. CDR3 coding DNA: TGTGCCAGCAGCTCTAAGGGGGACTACACAGATACGCAGTATTTT. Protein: CASSSKGDYTDTQYF.

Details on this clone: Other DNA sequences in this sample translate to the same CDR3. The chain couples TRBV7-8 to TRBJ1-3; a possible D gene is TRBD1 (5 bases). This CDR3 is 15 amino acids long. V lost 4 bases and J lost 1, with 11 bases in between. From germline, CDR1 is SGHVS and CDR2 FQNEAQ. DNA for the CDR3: TGTGCCAGCAGCTCCCGGCAGGGATCTGGAAACACCATATATTTT. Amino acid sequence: CASSSRQGSGNTIYF. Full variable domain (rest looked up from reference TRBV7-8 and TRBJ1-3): GAGVSQSPRYKVAKRGQDVALRCDPISGHVSLFWYQQALGQGPEFLTYFQNEAQLDKSGLPSDRFFAERPEGSVSTLKIQRTQQEDSAVYLCASSSRQGSGNTIYFGEGSWLTVV.

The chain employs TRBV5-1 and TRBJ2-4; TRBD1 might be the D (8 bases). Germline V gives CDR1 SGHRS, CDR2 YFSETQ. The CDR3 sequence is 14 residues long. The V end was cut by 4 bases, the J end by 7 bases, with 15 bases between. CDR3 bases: TGCGCCAGCAGCCAAGACAGGGGAGGGAACATTCAGTACTTC. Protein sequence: CASSQDRGGNIQYF.

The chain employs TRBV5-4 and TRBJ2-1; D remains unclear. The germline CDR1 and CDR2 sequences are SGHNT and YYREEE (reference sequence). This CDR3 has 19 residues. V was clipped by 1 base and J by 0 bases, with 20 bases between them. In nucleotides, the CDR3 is TGTGCCAGCAGCTTGCCCAGAACTACCTATGAGAGCTCCTACAATGAGCAGTTCTTC. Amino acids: CASSLPRTTYESSYNEQFF.

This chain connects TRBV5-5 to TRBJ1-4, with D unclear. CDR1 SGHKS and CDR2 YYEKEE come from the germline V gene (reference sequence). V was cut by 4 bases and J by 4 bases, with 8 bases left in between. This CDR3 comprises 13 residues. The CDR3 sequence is CASSRIDNEKLFF. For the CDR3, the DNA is TGTGCCAGCAGCCGGATTGATAATGAAAAACTGTTTTTT.

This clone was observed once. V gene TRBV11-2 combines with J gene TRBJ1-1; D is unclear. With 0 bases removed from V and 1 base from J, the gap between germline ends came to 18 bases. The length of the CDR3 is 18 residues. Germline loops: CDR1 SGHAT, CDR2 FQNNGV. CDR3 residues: CASSLEHRSDPRNTEAFF. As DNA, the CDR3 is TGTGCCAGCAGCTTAGAACACAGATCGGACCCAAGGAACACTGAAGCTTTCTTT.